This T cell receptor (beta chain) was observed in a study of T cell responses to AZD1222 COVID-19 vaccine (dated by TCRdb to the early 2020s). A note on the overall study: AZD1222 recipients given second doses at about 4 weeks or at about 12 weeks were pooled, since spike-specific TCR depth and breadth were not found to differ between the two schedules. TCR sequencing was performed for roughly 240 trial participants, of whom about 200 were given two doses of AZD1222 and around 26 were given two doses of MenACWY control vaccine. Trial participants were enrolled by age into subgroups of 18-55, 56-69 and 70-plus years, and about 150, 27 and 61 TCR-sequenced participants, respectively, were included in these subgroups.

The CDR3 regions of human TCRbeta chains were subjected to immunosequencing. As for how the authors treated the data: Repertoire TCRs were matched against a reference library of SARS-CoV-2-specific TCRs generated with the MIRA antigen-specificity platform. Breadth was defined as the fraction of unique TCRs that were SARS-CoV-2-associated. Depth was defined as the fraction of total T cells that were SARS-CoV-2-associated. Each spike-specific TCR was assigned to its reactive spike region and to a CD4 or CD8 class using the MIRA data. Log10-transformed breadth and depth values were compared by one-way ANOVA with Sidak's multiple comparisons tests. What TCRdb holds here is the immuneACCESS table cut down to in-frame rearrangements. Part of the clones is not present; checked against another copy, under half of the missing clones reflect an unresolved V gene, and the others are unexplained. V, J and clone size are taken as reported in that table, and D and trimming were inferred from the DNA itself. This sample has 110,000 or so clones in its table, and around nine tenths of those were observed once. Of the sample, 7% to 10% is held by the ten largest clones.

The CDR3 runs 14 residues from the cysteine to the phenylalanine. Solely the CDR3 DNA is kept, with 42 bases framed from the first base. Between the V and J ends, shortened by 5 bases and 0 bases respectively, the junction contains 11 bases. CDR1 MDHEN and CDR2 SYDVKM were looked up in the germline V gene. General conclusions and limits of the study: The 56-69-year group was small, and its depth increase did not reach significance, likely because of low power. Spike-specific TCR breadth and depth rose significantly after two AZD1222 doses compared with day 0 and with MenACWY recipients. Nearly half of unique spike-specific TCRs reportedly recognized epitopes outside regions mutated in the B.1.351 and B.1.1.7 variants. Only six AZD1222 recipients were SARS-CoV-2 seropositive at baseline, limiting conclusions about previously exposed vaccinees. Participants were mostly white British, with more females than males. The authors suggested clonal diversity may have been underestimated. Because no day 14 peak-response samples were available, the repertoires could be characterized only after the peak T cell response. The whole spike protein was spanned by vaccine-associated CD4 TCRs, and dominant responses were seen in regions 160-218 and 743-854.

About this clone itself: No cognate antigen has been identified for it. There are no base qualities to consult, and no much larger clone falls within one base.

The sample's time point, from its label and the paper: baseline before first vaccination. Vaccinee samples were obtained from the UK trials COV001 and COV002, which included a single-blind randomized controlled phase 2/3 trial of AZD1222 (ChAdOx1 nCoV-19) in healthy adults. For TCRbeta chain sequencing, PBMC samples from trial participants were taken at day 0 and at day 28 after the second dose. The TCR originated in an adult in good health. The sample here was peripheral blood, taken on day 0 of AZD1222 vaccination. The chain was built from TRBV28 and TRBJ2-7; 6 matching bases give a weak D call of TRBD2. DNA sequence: TGTGCCAGCAGTCCCCACGGGAGCTCCTACGAGCAGTACTTC. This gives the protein CASSPHGSSYEQYF.